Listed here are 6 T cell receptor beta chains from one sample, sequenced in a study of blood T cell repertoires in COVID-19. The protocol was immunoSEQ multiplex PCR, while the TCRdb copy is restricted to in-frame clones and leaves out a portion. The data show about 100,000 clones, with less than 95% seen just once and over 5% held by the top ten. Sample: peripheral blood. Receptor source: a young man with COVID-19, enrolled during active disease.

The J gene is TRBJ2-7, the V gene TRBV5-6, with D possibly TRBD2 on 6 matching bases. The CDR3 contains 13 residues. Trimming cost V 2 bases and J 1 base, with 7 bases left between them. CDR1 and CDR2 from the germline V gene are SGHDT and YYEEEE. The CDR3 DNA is TGTGCCAGCAGCTTCGGACTATCCTACGAGCAGTACTTC. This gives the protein CASSFGLSYEQYF.

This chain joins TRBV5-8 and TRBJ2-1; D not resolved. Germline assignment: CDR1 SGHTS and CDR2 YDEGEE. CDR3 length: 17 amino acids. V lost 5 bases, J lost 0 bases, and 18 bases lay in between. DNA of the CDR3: TGTGCCAGCAGAGTGGATGGGCGCCTGAGCTCCTACAATGAGCAGTTCTTC. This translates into CASRVDGRLSSYNEQFF.

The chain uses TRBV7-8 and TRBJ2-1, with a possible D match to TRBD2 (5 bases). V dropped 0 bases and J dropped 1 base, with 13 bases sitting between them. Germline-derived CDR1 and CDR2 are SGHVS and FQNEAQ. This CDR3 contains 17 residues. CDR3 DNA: TGTGCCAGCAGCTTAGCGAGGAGCGGATTATCCTACAATGAGCAGTTCTTC. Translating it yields CASSLARSGLSYNEQFF.

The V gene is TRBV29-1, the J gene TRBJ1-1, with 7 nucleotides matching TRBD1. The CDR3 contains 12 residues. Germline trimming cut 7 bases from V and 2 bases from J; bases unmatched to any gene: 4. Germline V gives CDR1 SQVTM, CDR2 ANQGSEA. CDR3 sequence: CSGGQPNTEAFF. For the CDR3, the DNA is TGCAGCGGGGGACAGCCTAACACTGAAGCTTTCTTT.

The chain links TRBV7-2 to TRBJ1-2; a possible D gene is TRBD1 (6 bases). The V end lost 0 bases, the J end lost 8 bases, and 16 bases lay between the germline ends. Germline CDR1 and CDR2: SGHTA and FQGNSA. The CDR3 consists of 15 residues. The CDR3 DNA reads TGTGCCAGCAGCTTAGCAGAGGGACCGGACAGCGGCTACACCTTC. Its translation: CASSLAEGPDSGYTF.

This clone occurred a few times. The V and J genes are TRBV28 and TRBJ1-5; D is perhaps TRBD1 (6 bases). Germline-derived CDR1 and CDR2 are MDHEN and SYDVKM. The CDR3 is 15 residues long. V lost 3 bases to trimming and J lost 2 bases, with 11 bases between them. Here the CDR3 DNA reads TGTGCCAGCAGTTTGGTGACAGGAGGCAATCAGCCCCAGCATTTT. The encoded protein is CASSLVTGGNQPQHF. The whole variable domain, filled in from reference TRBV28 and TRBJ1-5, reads DVKVTQSSRYLVKRTGEKVFLECVQDMDHENMFWYRQDPGLGLRLIYFSYDVKMKEKGDIPEGYSVSREKKERFSLILESASTNQTSMYLCASSLVTGGNQPQHFGDGTRLSIL.